This T cell receptor beta chain was sequenced in a study of T cell responses to AZD1222 COVID-19 vaccine. Clones were read by immunoSEQ multiplex PCR, and TCRdb kept only the in-frame ones, dropping some. The sample carries approximately 130,000 clones, about 88% recorded once. The CDR3 loop spans 12 amino acids. Germline lookup yields CDR1 SQVTM and CDR2 ANQGSEA. The germline V and J ends were trimmed by 4 bases and 6 bases, with 12 bases remaining between them. The receptor was isolated from an adult who received the AZD1222 COVID-19 vaccine. This rearrangement joins TRBV29-1 to TRBJ1-1; D possibly corresponds to TRBD1 (5 bases). Material: peripheral blood, obtained 28 days after the second AZD1222 dose. The CDR3 protein is CSVVWTRAEAFF. The DNA of the CDR3 is TGCAGCGTTGTTTGGACAAGGGCTGAAGCTTTCTTT. Based on the CDR3 plus reference TRBV29-1 and TRBJ1-1, the full variable domain is SAVISQKPSRDICQRGTSLTIQCQVDSQVTMMFWYRQQPGQSLTLIATANQGSEATYESGFVIDKFPISRPNLTFSTLTVSNMSPEDSSIYLCSVVWTRAEAFFGQGTRLTVV.